Below are 10 T cell receptor beta chains sequenced from a single sample in a study of cytomegalovirus exposure and HLA in healthy donors (dated by TCRdb to the late 2010s). To prepare the library, the immunoSEQ multiplex PCR assay was applied. The multiplex PCR relied on a mix of 60 forward primers for TCR Vbeta segments and 13 reverse primers for TCR Jbeta segments. In its TCRdb copy, this immuneACCESS table keeps in-frame sequences only and misses some clones. Where compared with another copy, unresolved V genes explain less than half of these, and the others have no known cause. The sample table records about 140,000 clones; about 77% of these occur just once. The ten biggest clones cover approximately 1.5% of the sample. The sample consisted of PBMCs. The receptor source for this set is a female donor in good health and CMV-seronegative.

V gene TRBV5-1 combines with J gene TRBJ2-1; 12 nucleotides line up with TRBD2. This CDR3 is 17 amino acids long. CDR1 is SGHRS, CDR2 YFSETQ, per germline. V gave up 0 bases and J gave up 4 bases; unmatched junction bases: 5. The CDR3 spells CASSLVLAGGTYNEQFF. CDR3 sequence (DNA): TGCGCCAGCAGCTTGGTACTAGCGGGGGGCACTTACAATGAGCAGTTCTTC.

This chain uses TRBV5-1 with TRBJ2-7, with a possible D match to TRBD1 (5 bases). Between the trimmed V and J ends, which lost 1 base and 5 bases, there was a span of 13 bases. The CDR3 sequence is 14 residues long. CDR1 SGHRS and CDR2 YFSETQ come from the germline V gene. CDR3 amino acids: CASSLSAGRDEQYF. The CDR3 coding sequence is TGCGCCAGCAGCTTGAGTGCAGGGCGCGACGAGCAGTACTTC.

In its sample, this clone was seen once. The chain employs TRBV2 and TRBJ1-5; 8 bases agree with TRBD1. Germline V lookup: CDR1 SNHLY, CDR2 FYNNEI. CDR3 length: 14 residues. V lost 6 bases, J lost 5 bases, and 6 bases stayed unmatched. DNA for the CDR3: TGTGCCAGCAGGCGAGACAGGGGAGATCAGCCCCAGCATTTT. Amino acid sequence: CASRRDRGDQPQHF.

A note on this clone: One junction end disagrees with the germline gene, perhaps due to a read error. DNA for the CDR3: TGTGCCAGCAGCCAGGCCGGCGGGCGTCAAGAGACCCAGTACTTC. It translates to CASSQAGGRQETQYF. The genes are TRBV4-1 and TRBJ2-5; D perhaps matches TRBD2 (5 bases). CDR1 MGHRA and CDR2 YSYEKL come from the germline V gene. The CDR3 runs 15 residues.

The rearrangement uses TRBV6-5 and TRBJ2-7; D perhaps matches TRBD1 (5 bases). Germline CDR1 reads MNHEY; CDR2 reads SVGAGI. There are 16 residues in the CDR3. The V and J ends lost 0 bases and 1 base respectively, with 13 bases between them. The CDR3 is CASSYSPAGSSYEQYF. The CDR3 DNA follows: TGTGCCAGCAGTTACTCGCCTGCAGGGTCATCCTACGAGCAGTACTTC.

The chain uses TRBV5-1 and TRBJ2-7; possible D gene TRBD1, 6 bases. Germline-derived CDR1 and CDR2 are SGHRS and YFSETQ. V dropped 7 bases and J dropped 2 bases, with 19 bases sitting between them. CDR3 length: 15 amino acids. The CDR3 nucleotides read TGCGCCAGCGGATTCGGGACACTCCCGACCTACGAGCAGTACTTC. Amino acids: CASGFGTLPTYEQYF.

As regards this clone: An end of the junction differs from the germline gene, which may be a read error. Other DNA sequences in this sample translate to the same CDR3. The chain links TRBV2 to TRBJ1-1; D might be TRBD1 (6 bases). The CDR3 totals 14 residues. Germline CDR1 is SNHLY and CDR2 is FYNNEI. The chain's CDR3 is CASRNRELRAEAFF. The DNA for the CDR3 is TGCGCCAGCAGGAACAGGGAATTAAGGGCTGAAGCTTTCTTT.

This chain links TRBV7-6 with TRBJ2-3; TRBD1 might be the D (5 bases). Trimming removed 1 base from V and 1 base from J, with 6 bases in between. Germline V gene data show CDR1 as SGHVS and CDR2 as FNYEAQ. CDR3 length equals 14 residues. This chain's CDR3 is CASSLGGRTDTQYF. DNA for the CDR3: TGTGCCAGCAGCTTAGGGGGCCGCACAGATACGCAGTATTTT.

This chain uses TRBV5-6 with TRBJ1-5; D is perhaps TRBD1 (5 bases). V shed 0 bases and J shed 2 bases, with 9 bases lying between them. Germline CDR1 reads SGHDT; CDR2 reads YYEEEE. The CDR3 length is 15 residues. The CDR3 sequence is CASSLGGWGNQPQHF. The CDR3 nucleotides are TGTGCCAGCAGCTTGGGGGGCTGGGGCAATCAGCCCCAGCATTTT.

The genes are TRBV14 and TRBJ1-1; D remains unclear. Trimming took off 1 base at V and 0 bases at J, with 15 bases between the two ends. Germline assignment: CDR1 SGHDN and CDR2 FVKESK. CDR3 size: 17 residues. CDR3 DNA sequence: TGTGCCAGCAGCCAAGTGAGGGATAACATGATGAACACTGAAGCTTTCTTT. Protein: CASSQVRDNMMNTEAFF.